The next 24 T cell receptor beta chains were all read from a single sample in a study of tissue T cells after allogeneic stem cell transplantation. Time point: mouse harvest day 7 after allogeneic transplant. Each mouse received 10^7 T-cell-depleted marrow cells plus 10^6 splenic CD5+ T cells by tail vein. Only in-frame clones appear in the TCRdb table, and some are missing; sequencing was by immunoSEQ multiplex PCR. The sample contains thousands of clones, approximately 52% of which appear only once. The sequencing input was lymph node tissue. The receptor source for this set is a female BALB/c mouse given C57BL/6 T cells with graft-versus-host disease after an allogeneic hematopoietic cell transplant.

This clone appeared a few times. Gene names refer to mouse genes. The read falls 1 residue short of the CDR3 end, and the missing part is taken from the germline J gene. The rearrangement joins TRBV26 to TRBJ2-7; possibly TRBD1 or TRBD2 for D (5 bases each). V was trimmed by 0 bases and J by 0 bases, leaving 9 bases between them. The CDR3 is 15 residues long. Germline-derived CDR1 and CDR2 are KGHPV and FQNQEV (reference sequence). Partial CDR3 DNA: TGTGCCAGCAGTCTGTCTTCGGGGGACTCCTATGAACAGTAC. It specifies CASSLSSGDSYEQY. The whole CDR3 reads CASSLSSGDSYEQYF. The variable domain in full, with the rest retrieved from reference TRBV26 and TRBJ2-7, is NSKVIQTPRYLVKGQGQKAKMRCIPEKGHPVVFWYQQNKNNEFKFLINFQNQEVLQQIDMTEKRFSAECPSNSPCSLEIQSSEAGDSALYLCASSLSSGDSYEQYFGPGTRLTVL.

This clone was counted only a few times. Gene names are the mouse ones. From the germline J gene comes the end of the CDR3, since the read stops 1 residue before it. The chain employs TRBV1 and TRBJ2-4, with D perhaps TRBD1 (5 bases). Per germline, CDR1 NSQYPW and CDR2 LRSPGD (reference sequence). Trimming took 4 bases from V and 5 from J, leaving 10 bases between them. This CDR3 is 13 amino acids long. CDR3 loop: CTCSESGLNTLYF. The CDR3 DNA, read in part, is TGCACCTGCAGTGAATCAGGGTTAAACACCTTGTAC.

As for this clone: The gene symbols are mouse symbols. The CDR3 end is not reached by the read, which stops 1 residue before it; the germline J gene fills it in. This chain connects TRBV3 to TRBJ2-4; D unresolved. The CDR3 contains 14 residues. CDR1 and CDR2 from the germline V gene are SNHLY and FYNGKV (reference sequence). Trimming cost V 5 bases and J 0 bases, with 9 bases left between them. The CDR3 loop reads CASSPTPSQNTLYF. The part of the CDR3 DNA that was read is TGTGCCAGCAGCCCGACACCTAGTCAAAACACCTTGTAC.

This clone came up once. Genes here carry mouse names. Sequencing ends 1 residue short of the CDR3 end; the germline J gene provides the rest. V is TRBV26 and J is TRBJ1-1, with 9 bases fitting TRBD1. This CDR3 spans 14 amino acids. Germline loops: CDR1 KGHPV, CDR2 FQNQEV (reference sequence). The J segment lost 1 base and the V segment lost 4 bases, leaving 1 base of the junction unmatched. The CDR3 bases that were read are TGTGCCAGCAGTCCGGGACAGGGGAACACAGAAGTCTTC. The encoded protein is CASSPGQGNTEVF. The complete CDR3 sequence is CASSPGQGNTEVFF.

Note on this clone: Any gene name here is a mouse gene name. Read coverage stops 1 residue before the CDR3 terminus; the germline J gene supplies the remainder. V gene TRBV15 combines with J gene TRBJ1-3; 9 bases map to TRBD1. V trimming: 6 bases; J trimming: 0 bases; junction bases outside the gene matches: 3. In germline, CDR1 is SGHND, CDR2 FRSKSL. This CDR3 is 15 amino acids long. This chain's CDR3 is CASRGQGLSGNTLYF. The sequenced part of the CDR3 DNA is TGTGCCAGCAGAGGACAGGGGCTTTCTGGAAATACGCTCTAT. Based on the CDR3 plus reference TRBV15 and TRBJ1-3, the full variable domain is DAGVTQTPRHEVAEKGQTIILKCEPVSGHNDLFWYRQTKIQGLELLSYFRSKSLMEDGGAFKDRFKAEMLNSSFSTLKIQPTEPKDSAVYLCASRGQGLSGNTLYFGEGSRLIVV.

This clone was picked up one time. Gene names follow the mouse nomenclature. The CDR3 end is not reached by the read, which stops 1 residue before it; the germline J gene fills it in. In the same sample, other DNA sequences code for this CDR3. The chain has TRBV26 and TRBJ1-3; D uncertain. The CDR3 consists of 14 residues. Germline V gives CDR1 KGHPV, CDR2 FQNQEV (reference sequence). The V end was cut by 5 bases, the J end by 0 bases, with 8 bases between. This chain's CDR3 is CASSLANSGNTLYF. The part of the CDR3 DNA that was read is TGTGCCAGCAGTTTGGCAAATTCTGGAAATACGCTCTAT.

This clone was seen a single time. The gene symbols are mouse symbols. The CDR3 end falls 1 residue outside the read, so it is completed with the germline J gene. V gene TRBV31 combines with J gene TRBJ1-5, with 7 positions matching TRBD1. CDR3 length: 14 amino acids. Germline values: CDR1 GKSSPN, CDR2 SITVG. Trimming at V came to 0 bases and at J to 1 base, leaving 0 bases not matched to a gene. Here the CDR3 reads CAWSLQGNNQAPLF. CDR3 DNA, as far as it was read: TGTGCCTGGAGTCTACAGGGGAACAACCAGGCTCCGCTT.

For this clone: All gene names here are mouse names. The read halts 1 residue ahead of the CDR3 end, with the missing end drawn from the germline J gene. V and J are TRBV23 and TRBJ2-2; TRBD2 is the table's D call and was not checked against the DNA. The CDR3 loop spans 17 amino acids. Germline CDR1 is KGHTA and CDR2 is FQNQQP. CDR3: CSSSQSKGGADTGQLYF. CDR3 DNA (partial): TGCTCCAGCAGTCAATCAAAGGGGGGCGCGGACACCGGGCAGCTCTAC. The full variable domain, rest sourced from reference TRBV23 and TRBJ2-2, is DAAVTQKPRYLIKMKGQEAEMKCIPEKGHTAVFWYQQKQSKELKFLIYFQNQQPLDQIDMVKERFSAVCPSSSLCSLGIRTCEAEDSALYLCSSSQSKGGADTGQLYFGEGSKLTVL.

With respect to this clone: Gene names refer to mouse genes. Read coverage stops 1 residue before the CDR3 terminus; the germline J gene supplies the remainder. The chain has TRBV29 and TRBJ1-6, with unresolved D. TRBJ1-6 is classed as an ORF, of uncertain function. V was clipped by 0 bases and J by 5 bases, with 5 bases between them. Germline CDR1 is MSHET and CDR2 is SYDVDS. CDR3 size: 14 residues. The CDR3 sequence: CASSLSSDNSPLYF. The DNA read from the CDR3 is TGTGCTAGCAGTTTATCCTCAGATAATTCGCCCCTCTAC.

A remark on this clone: Genes and germline come from the mouse. The read ends 1 residue early relative to the CDR3; the germline J gene fills the gap. The chain joins TRBV3 to TRBJ1-4; 9 bases align to TRBD1. There are 14 residues in the CDR3. Unmatched junction bases numbered 4, after V lost 5 bases and J lost 6 bases. Per the germline V gene, CDR1 is SNHLY and CDR2 is FYNGKV (reference sequence). The CDR3 spells CASSRQGGDERLFF. Partial CDR3 DNA: TGTGCCAGCAGCAGACAGGGGGGGGACGAAAGATTATTT.

This clone was seen more than once but under ten times. Gene names are mouse gene names. The read gets to within 1 residue of the CDR3 end, and the germline J gene fills in the rest. The chain recombines TRBV26 with TRBJ1-1; possible D gene TRBD1, 5 bases. With 0 bases removed from V and 5 bases from J, the gap between germline ends came to 7 bases. The CDR3 has 13 amino acids. Per germline, CDR1 KGHPV and CDR2 FQNQEV (reference sequence). The CDR3 is CASSLSEGTEVFF. Partial CDR3 DNA: TGTGCCAGCAGTCTGTCAGAGGGGACAGAAGTCTTC.

This clone ranks as medium-sized (0.01 to 0.1%). All gene names here are mouse names. The read finishes 1 residue shy of the CDR3 end, and the germline J gene is used to complete it. The J gene is TRBJ2-7, the V gene TRBV1; no firm D call. CDR1 is NSQYPW and CDR2 is LRSPGD in the germline V gene (reference sequence). The CDR3 length is 15 residues. With 0 bases removed from V and 3 bases from J, the gap between germline ends came to 12 bases. The CDR3 loop is CTCSADPPQIYEQYF. Partial CDR3 DNA: TGCACCTGCAGTGCAGATCCCCCACAAATCTATGAACAGTAC.

Concerning this clone: Here the gene names and germline are mouse. The read finishes 1 residue shy of the CDR3 end, and the germline J gene is used to complete it. The gene calls are TRBV1 and TRBJ2-5; the match to TRBD2 covers 13 bases. Trimming removed 4 bases from V and 1 base from J; junction bases left unmatched: 2. This CDR3 is 16 amino acids long. Germline CDR1 reads NSQYPW; CDR2 reads LRSPGD (reference sequence). CDR3 bases read: TGCACCTGCAGTGGGACTGGGGGGGCGCACCAAGACACCCAGTAC. Translation gives CTCSGTGGAHQDTQY. The complete CDR3 reads CTCSGTGGAHQDTQYF.

This clone was counted a few times. Germline and genes: mouse. Sequencing ends 1 residue short of the CDR3 end; the germline J gene provides the rest. The chain links TRBV19 to TRBJ2-5, with 9 positions matching TRBD2. Germline CDR1 is FNHDT and CDR2 is SITEND (reference sequence). With 3 bases clipped from V and 3 bases from J, the junction kept 5 bases outside the gene matches. The CDR3 extends over 15 amino acids. CDR3 loop: CASSRLGVGQDTQYF. CDR3 DNA, as far as it was read: TGTGCCAGCAGTAGACTGGGGGTTGGTCAAGACACCCAGTAC.

To note about this clone: Genes and germline are mouse. Read data end 1 residue before the CDR3 end; the end is taken from the germline J gene. This chain uses TRBV15 with TRBJ2-5; 13 bases line up with TRBD2. CDR3 size: 17 residues. The junction had 8 bases not matched to a gene; V was cut back by 6 bases and J by 2 bases. Per germline, CDR1 SGHND and CDR2 FRSKSL. The covered CDR3 bases are TGTGCCAGCAGCCCTGGACTGGGGGGGCGCGGCCAAGACACCCAGTAC. Protein: CASSPGLGGRGQDTQY. Given in full, the CDR3 is CASSPGLGGRGQDTQYF.

This clone was counted between two and nine times. Genes and germline are mouse. The read comes to an end 1 residue before the CDR3 does, leaving the germline J gene to fill in the end. The rearrangement uses TRBV26 and TRBJ2-7; 11 positions match TRBD1. This CDR3 has 16 residues. The germline gives CDR1 KGHPV, CDR2 FQNQEV (reference sequence). The V segment lost 0 bases and the J segment 6 bases; nucleotides outside the gene matches: 7. The DNA read from the CDR3 is TGTGCCAGCAGTCTGTCGAAGGGGACAGGGGGTTTTGAACAGTAC. Its translation: CASSLSKGTGGFEQY. The entire CDR3 reads CASSLSKGTGGFEQYF.

This clone was counted between two and nine times. All gene names here are mouse names. The read is 1 residue too short to cover the CDR3 end, so that end is filled in from the germline J gene. The rearrangement links TRBV3 to TRBJ2-7; tentative D call: TRBD1 (5 bases). Trimming left V 2 bases short and J 6 bases short, with 8 bases between. This CDR3 has 12 amino acids. The germline V gene has CDR1 SNHLY and CDR2 FYNGKV (reference sequence). The CDR3 loop reads CASSLLRGEQYF. The covered CDR3 bases are TGTGCCAGCAGCTTATTGAGGGGTGAACAGTAC.

Points on this clone: Genes here carry mouse names. The CDR3 end falls 1 residue outside the read, so it is completed with the germline J gene. The chain joins TRBV13-1 to TRBJ2-3; no clear D. The ends were cut back, 5 bases at V and 0 bases at J, with 7 bases in the middle. The CDR3 totals 13 residues. Germline CDR1 and CDR2: NSHNY and SYGAGN. CDR3 region: CASSTTSAETLYF. The sequenced part of the CDR3 DNA is TGTGCCAGCAGCACAACTAGTGCAGAAACGCTGTAT.

Remarks on this clone: Gene names denote mouse genes. From the germline J gene comes the end of the CDR3, since the read stops 1 residue before it. The chain is built from TRBV13-1 and TRBJ2-3; 10 bases are shared with TRBD2. The germline V gene has CDR1 NSHNY and CDR2 SYGAGN. The junction had 3 bases not matched to a gene; V was cut back by 5 bases and J by 0 bases. The CDR3 is 15 residues long. The chain's CDR3 is CASRGLGTSAETLYF. The part of the CDR3 DNA that was read is TGTGCCAGCAGGGGACTGGGGACTAGTGCAGAAACGCTGTAT.

Turning to this clone: The listed genes are named as in mouse. The read ends 1 residue shy of where the CDR3 ends; the end is completed using the germline J gene. The chain links TRBV5 to TRBJ1-1; tentative D call: TRBD1 (6 bases). Germline CDR1 is LGHNA and CDR2 is YNLKQL (reference sequence). V was trimmed by 4 bases and J by 1 base, leaving 13 bases between them. CDR3 size: 15 residues. The CDR3 DNA, read in part, is TGTGCCAGCAGCCTCTCCGGGACAAAAAACACAGAAGTCTTC. Its protein product is CASSLSGTKNTEVF. In full, the CDR3 reads CASSLSGTKNTEVFF.

Note on this clone: Mouse gene names apply. The read ends 1 residue shy of where the CDR3 ends; the end is completed using the germline J gene. The rearrangement joins TRBV26 to TRBJ1-6; D is unclear. TRBJ1-6 is an open reading frame whose function is uncertain. The CDR3 contains 14 residues. CDR1 KGHPV and CDR2 FQNQEV come from the germline V gene (reference sequence). V lost 2 bases to trimming and J lost 3 bases, with 5 bases between them. The CDR3 sequence: CASSLNSYNSPLYF. The covered CDR3 bases are TGTGCCAGCAGTCTGAACAGCTATAATTCGCCCCTCTAC.

In its sample, this clone was seen a few times. Mouse gene names apply. The read finishes 1 residue shy of the CDR3 end, and the germline J gene is used to complete it. V gene TRBV13-1 combines with J gene TRBJ2-5, with a tentative D call TRBD1 (5 bases). The CDR3 is 12 residues long. Trimming cost V 3 bases and J 5 bases, with 7 bases left between them. Germline CDR1 and CDR2: NSHNY and SYGAGN. The CDR3: CASSGTGDTQYF. CDR3 bases read: TGTGCCAGCAGTGGAACAGGAGACACCCAGTAC.

This clone has just a few counts. Gene names and germline refer to mouse. The CDR3 extends 1 residue past the end of the read, so its final part is completed from the germline J gene. The chain combines TRBV1 with TRBJ2-3, with 9 bases matching TRBD2. The CDR3 spans 15 residues. Germline CDR1 is NSQYPW and CDR2 is LRSPGD (reference sequence). The ends lost 5 bases at V and 0 bases at J; junction bases unmatched: 3. CDR3 residues: CTCSPGLGSAETLYF. The part of the CDR3 DNA that was read is TGCACCTGCAGTCCGGGACTGGGTAGTGCAGAAACGCTGTAT.

This clone ranks as medium-sized. Mouse gene names apply. The read ends 1 residue before the CDR3 terminus; that terminus is restored from the germline J gene. The chain recombines TRBV12-1 with TRBJ2-7, with 7 positions matching TRBD2. CDR3 length: 13 amino acids. Trimming took 1 base from V and 1 from J; bases not matched to a gene: 0. The germline V gene has CDR1 SGHSN and CDR2 HYEKVE. This CDR3 reads CASSLTGSYEQYF. The part of the CDR3 DNA that was read is TGTGCCAGCTCTCTGACTGGGTCCTATGAACAGTAC.